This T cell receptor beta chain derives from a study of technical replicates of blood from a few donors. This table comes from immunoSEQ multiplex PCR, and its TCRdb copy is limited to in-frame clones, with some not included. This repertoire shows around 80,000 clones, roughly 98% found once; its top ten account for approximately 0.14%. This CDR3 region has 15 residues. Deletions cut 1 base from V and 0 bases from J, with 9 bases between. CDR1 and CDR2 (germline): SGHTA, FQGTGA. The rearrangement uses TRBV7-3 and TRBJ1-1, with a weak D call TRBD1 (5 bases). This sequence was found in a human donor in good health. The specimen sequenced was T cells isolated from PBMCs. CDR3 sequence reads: CASSLNAGMNTEAFF. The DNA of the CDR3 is TGTGCCAGCAGCTTAAATGCAGGGATGAACACTGAAGCTTTCTTT. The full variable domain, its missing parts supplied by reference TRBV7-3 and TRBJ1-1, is GAGVSQTPSNKVTEKGKYVELRCDPISGHTALYWYRQSLGQGPEFLIYFQGTGAADDSGLPNDRFFAVRPEGSVSTLKIQRTERGDSAVYLCASSLNAGMNTEAFFGQGTRLTVV.